This T cell receptor beta chain was documented in a study of shared clonotypes between healthy human individuals. Looking at the study overall: Samples came from a couple of female and a few male donors aged 18 to 49.

J lost 6 bases, V lost 4 bases, and 11 bases had no gene match. Germline loops: CDR1 SGHRS, CDR2 YFSETQ. This CDR3 contains 15 residues. About this clone: This likely traces to a read error, being one base from a far larger clone. Additional DNA sequences in this sample encode the identical CDR3.

The assay was immunoSEQ multiplex PCR, and TCRdb's table has in-frame clones only and misses some. Of 450,000 to 500,000 clones in the sample, roughly 80% were seen once. Input material: PBMCs. The TCR sequence derives from a woman aged 40 to 50 in good health. Some clones in this sample may be carry-over from other donors' samples. The chain is built from TRBV5-1 and TRBJ1-1, with 8 bases aligning to TRBD1. The CDR3 loop is CASSPGTGGDPEAFF. CDR3 sequence (DNA): TGCGCCAGCAGCCCTGGGACAGGTGGCGACCCTGAAGCTTTCTTT.